This paragraph covers one T cell receptor (beta chain) sequence. The source of the sample is a study of blood T cell repertoires in COVID-19. The overall study: The United States, Italy and Spain were the sources of the acute and convalescent COVID-19 samples.

Authors' processing steps: Scientists estimated how many nucleated cells there were by amplifying reference gene primers. The repertoire was sequenced with immunoSEQ multiplex PCR; TCRdb's copy has only in-frame clones and lacks some. The DNA was the basis for D and trimming; V, J and clone size are from that table. The sample records under 350,000 clones, around 90% being singletons. The ends lost 2 bases at V and 6 bases at J; junction bases unmatched: 10. The CDR3 has 17 residues. Germline V lookup: CDR1 MDHEN, CDR2 SYDVKM. V gene TRBV28 combines with J gene TRBJ2-1; 10 nucleotides align to TRBD2. The source is a woman aged 25-40 years with COVID-19, enrolled during active disease. The source material was peripheral blood. DNA for the CDR3: TGTGCCAGCAGTTTAACCCTCCTAGCGGGAGAAACCAATGAGCAGTTCTTC. The encoded protein is CASSLTLLAGETNEQFF. The full variable domain, in which reference TRBV28 and TRBJ2-1 provide the parts outside the CDR3, is DVKVTQSSRYLVKRTGEKVFLECVQDMDHENMFWYRQDPGLGLRLIYFSYDVKMKEKGDIPEGYSVSREKKERFSLILESASTNQTSMYLCASSLTLLAGETNEQFFGPGTRLTVL.